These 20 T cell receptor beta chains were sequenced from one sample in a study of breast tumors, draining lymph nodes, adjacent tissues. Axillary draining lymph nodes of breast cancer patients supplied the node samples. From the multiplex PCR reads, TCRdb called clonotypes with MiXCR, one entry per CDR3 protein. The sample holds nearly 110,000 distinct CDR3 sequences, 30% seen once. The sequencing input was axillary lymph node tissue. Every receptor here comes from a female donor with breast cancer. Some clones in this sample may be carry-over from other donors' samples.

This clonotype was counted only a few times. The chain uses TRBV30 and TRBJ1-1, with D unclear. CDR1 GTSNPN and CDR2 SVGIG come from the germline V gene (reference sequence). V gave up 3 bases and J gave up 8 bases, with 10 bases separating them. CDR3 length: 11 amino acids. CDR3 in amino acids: CAWRAIKEAFF. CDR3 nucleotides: TGTGCCTGGAGAGCTATTAAGGAAGCTTTCTTT.

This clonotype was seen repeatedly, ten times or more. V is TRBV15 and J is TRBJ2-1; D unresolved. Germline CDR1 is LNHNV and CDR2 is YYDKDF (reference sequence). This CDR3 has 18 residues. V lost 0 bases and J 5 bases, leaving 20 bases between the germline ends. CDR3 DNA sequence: TGTGCCACCAGCAGAGACCATACCCGCATGGCAGGTAACAATGAGCAGTTCTTC. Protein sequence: CATSRDHTRMAGNNEQFF. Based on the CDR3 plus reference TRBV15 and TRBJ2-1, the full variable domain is DAMVIQNPRYQVTQFGKPVTLSCSQTLNHNVMYWYQQKSSQAPKLLFHYYDKDFNNEADTPDNFQSRRPNTSFCFLDIRSPGLGDTAMYLCATSRDHTRMAGNNEQFFGPGTRLTVL.

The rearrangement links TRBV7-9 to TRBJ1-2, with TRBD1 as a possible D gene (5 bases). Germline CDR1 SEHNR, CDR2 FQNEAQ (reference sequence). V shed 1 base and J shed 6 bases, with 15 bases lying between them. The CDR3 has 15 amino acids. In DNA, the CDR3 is TGTGCCAGCAGCTTAGGCTCGTCAGGGTCTCATGGCTACACCTTC. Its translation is CASSLGSSGSHGYTF.

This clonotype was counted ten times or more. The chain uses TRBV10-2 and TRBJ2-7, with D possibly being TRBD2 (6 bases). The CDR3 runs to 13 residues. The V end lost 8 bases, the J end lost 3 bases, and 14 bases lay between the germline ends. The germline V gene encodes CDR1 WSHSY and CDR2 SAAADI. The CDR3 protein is CASQSRELYEQYF. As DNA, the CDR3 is TGCGCCAGCCAGAGCCGGGAGCTCTACGAGCAGTACTTC.

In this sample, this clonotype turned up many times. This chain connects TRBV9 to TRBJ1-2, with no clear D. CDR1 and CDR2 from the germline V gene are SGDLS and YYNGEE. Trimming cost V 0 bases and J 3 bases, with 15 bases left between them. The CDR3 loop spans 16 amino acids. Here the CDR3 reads CASSVDPLAGYYGYTF. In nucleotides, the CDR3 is TGTGCCAGCAGCGTAGATCCCCTGGCAGGCTACTATGGCTACACCTTC.

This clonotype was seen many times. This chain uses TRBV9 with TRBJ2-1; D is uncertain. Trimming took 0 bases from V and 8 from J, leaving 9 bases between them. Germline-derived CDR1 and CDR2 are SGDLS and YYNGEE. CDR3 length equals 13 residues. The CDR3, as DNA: TGTGCCAGCAGCGTAGGTTTCAGCCATGAGCAGTTCTTC. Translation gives CASSVGFSHEQFF.

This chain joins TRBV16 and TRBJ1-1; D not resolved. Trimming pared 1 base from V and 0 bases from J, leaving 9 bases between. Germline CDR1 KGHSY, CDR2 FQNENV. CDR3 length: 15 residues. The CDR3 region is CASSQLGTLNTEAFF. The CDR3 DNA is TGTGCCAGCAGCCAATTAGGCACCTTGAACACTGAAGCTTTCTTT.

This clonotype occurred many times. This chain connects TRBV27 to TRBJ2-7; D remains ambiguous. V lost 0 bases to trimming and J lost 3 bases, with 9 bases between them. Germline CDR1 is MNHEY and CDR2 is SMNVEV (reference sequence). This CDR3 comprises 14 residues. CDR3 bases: TGTGCCAGCAGTTTATCGACATCCCTCTACGAGCAGTACTTC. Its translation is CASSLSTSLYEQYF.

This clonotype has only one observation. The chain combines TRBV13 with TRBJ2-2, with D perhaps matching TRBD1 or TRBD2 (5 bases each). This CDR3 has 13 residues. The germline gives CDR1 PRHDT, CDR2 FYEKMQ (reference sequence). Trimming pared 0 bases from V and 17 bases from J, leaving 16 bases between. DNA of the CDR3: TGTGCCAGCAGCTTAGGCGGGGCCGGGGAGTTTTTTTTT. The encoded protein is CASSLGGAGEFFF.

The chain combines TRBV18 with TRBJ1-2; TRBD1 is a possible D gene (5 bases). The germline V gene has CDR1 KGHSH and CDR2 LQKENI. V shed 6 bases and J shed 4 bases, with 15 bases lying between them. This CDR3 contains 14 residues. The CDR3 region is CASSPETDFYGYTF. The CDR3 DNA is TGTGCCAGCTCCCCAGAGACAGACTTCTATGGCTACACCTTC.

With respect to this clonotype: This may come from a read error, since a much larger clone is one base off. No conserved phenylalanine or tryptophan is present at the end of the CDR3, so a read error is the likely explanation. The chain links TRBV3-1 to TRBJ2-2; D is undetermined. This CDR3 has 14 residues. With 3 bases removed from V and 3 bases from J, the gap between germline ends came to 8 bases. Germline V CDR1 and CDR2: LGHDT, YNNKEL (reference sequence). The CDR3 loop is CASSHVTDTGELFL. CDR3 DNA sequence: TGTGCCAGCAGCCATGTAACGGACACCGGGGAGCTGTTTTTG.

The CDR3 here is CASSLPRRTGGDTQYF. The DNA of the CDR3 is TGTGCCAGCAGCTTACCCCGTCGGACGGGGGGAGATACGCAGTATTTT. The V and J genes are TRBV5-6 and TRBJ2-3; 7 bases map to TRBD2. The trim removed 2 bases at V and 5 bases at J, leaving 11 bases unmatched. This CDR3 is 16 amino acids long. Looked up from germline, CDR1 is SGHDT and CDR2 is YYEEEE. The entire variable domain, with the rest obtained from reference TRBV5-6 and TRBJ2-3, is as follows: DAGVTQSPTHLIKTRGQQVTLRCSPKSGHDTVSWYQQALGQGPQFIFQYYEEEERQRGNFPDRFSGHQFPNYSSELNVNALLLGDSALYLCASSLPRRTGGDTQYFGPGTRLTVL.

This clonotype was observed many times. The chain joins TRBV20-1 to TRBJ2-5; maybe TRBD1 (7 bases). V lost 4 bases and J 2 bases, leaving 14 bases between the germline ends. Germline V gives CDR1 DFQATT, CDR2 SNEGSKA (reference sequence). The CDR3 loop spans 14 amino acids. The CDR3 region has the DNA TGCAGTGCTATTACCCAGGGGGGTCAAGAGACCCAGTACTTC. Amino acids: CSAITQGGQETQYF.

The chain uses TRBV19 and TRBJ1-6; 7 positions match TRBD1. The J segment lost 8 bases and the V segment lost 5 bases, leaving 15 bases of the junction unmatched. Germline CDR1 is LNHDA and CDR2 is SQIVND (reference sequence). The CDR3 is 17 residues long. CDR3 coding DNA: TGTGCCAGTAGTCGGGTAGGGGGCGCAGGGGTATATTCACCCCTCCACTTT. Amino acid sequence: CASSRVGGAGVYSPLHF.

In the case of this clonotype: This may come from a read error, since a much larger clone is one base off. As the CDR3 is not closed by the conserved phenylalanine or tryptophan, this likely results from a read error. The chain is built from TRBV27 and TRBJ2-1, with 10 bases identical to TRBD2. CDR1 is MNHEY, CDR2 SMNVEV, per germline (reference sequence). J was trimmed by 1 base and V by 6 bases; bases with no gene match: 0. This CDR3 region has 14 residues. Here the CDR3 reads CASRLAGSYNEQFL. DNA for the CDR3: TGTGCCAGCAGACTAGCGGGGTCCTACAATGAGCAGTTCCTC.

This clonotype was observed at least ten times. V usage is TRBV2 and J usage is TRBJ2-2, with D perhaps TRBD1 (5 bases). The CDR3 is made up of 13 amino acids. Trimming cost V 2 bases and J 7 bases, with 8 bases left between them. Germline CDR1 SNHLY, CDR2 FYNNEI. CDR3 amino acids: CASSEQGNGELFF. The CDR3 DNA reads TGTGCCAGCAGTGAACAGGGAAACGGGGAGCTGTTTTTT.

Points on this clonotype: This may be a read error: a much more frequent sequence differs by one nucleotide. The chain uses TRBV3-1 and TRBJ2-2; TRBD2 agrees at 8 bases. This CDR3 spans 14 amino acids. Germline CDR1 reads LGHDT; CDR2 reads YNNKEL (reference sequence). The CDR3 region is CASSRGGYTGELSF. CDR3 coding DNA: TGTGCCAGCAGCCGCGGGGGGTACACCGGGGAGCTGTCTTTT. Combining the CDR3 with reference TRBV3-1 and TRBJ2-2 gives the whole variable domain DTAVSQTPKYLVTQMGNDKSIKCEQNLGHDTMYWYKQDSKKFLKIMFSYNNKELIINETVPNRFSPKSPDKAHLNLHINSLELGDSAVYFCASSRGGYTGELSFGEGSRLTVL.

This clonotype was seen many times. The CDR3 DNA follows: TGCGCCAGCAGCCTGGGCAGAGGGGGACCCGGACGCAACTATGGCTACACCTTC. Translated: CASSLGRGGPGRNYGYTF. This chain uses TRBV5-1 with TRBJ1-2; a weak D match, TRBD1 (6 bases). V was clipped by 4 bases and J by 2 bases, with 24 bases between them. The CDR3 runs 18 residues. The germline CDR1 and CDR2 sequences are SGHRS and YFSETQ. The complete variable domain, with remaining parts taken from reference TRBV5-1 and TRBJ1-2, reads KAGVTQTPRYLIKTRGQQVTLSCSPISGHRSVSWYQQTPGQGLQFLFEYFSETQRNKGNFPGRFSGRQFSNSRSEMNVSTLELGDSALYLCASSLGRGGPGRNYGYTFGSGTRLTVV.

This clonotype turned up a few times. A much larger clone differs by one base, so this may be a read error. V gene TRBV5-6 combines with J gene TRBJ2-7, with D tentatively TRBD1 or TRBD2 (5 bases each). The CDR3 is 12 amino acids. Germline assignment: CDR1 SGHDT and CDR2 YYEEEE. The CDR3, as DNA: TGTGCCAGCGGCCGGGGCTCCTCCGAGCAGTACTTC. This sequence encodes CASGRGSSEQYF.

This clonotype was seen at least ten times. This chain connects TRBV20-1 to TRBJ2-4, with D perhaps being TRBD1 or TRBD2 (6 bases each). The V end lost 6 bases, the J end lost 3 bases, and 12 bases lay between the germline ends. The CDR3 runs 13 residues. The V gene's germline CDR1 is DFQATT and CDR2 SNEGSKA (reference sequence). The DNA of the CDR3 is TGCAGTGCCCGGGGGCCGGGCAAAAACATTCAGTACTTC. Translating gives CSARGPGKNIQYF.